This is a list of T cell receptor beta chains from one sample in a study of T cell responses to AZD1222 COVID-19 vaccine. The method was immunoSEQ multiplex PCR; TCRdb's version includes in-frame clones alone and lacks a portion of them. The data contain about 93,000 clones, over 70% of them singletons. The sequencing here drew on peripheral blood, taken on day 0 of AZD1222 vaccination. Every receptor here comes from an adult in good health. The conserved cysteine and the conserved F or W are not part of the CDR3 here. Each record gives: CDR3 length, V gene, J gene, CDR3 protein.

CDR3 length: 13
V gene: TRBV10-2
J gene: TRBJ1-3
CDR3 protein: ASRGDTMGEYTIY

CDR3 length: 13
V gene: TRBV3-1/TRBV3-2
J gene: TRBJ2-2
CDR3 protein: ASSRGQGYTGELF

CDR3 length: 11
V gene: TRBV6-5
J gene: TRBJ1-1
CDR3 protein: ASRRTGDTEAF

CDR3 length: 10
V gene: TRBV30
J gene: TRBJ2-7
CDR3 protein: AWSLRIREQY

CDR3 length: 13
V gene: TRBV7-8
J gene: TRBJ1-2
CDR3 protein: ASSLAGERNYGYT

CDR3 length: 13
V gene: TRBV18
J gene: TRBJ1-4
CDR3 protein: ASSPAQGRIEKLF

CDR3 length: 12
V gene: TRBV25-1
J gene: TRBJ1-1
CDR3 protein: ASNMGGRLAEAF

CDR3 length: 12
V gene: TRBV5-4
J gene: TRBJ2-1
CDR3 protein: ASGGAGGRDEQF

CDR3 length: 12
V gene: TRBV5-1
J gene: TRBJ2-5
CDR3 protein: ASSLADSQETQY

CDR3 length: 12
V gene: TRBV2
J gene: TRBJ2-5
CDR3 protein: ASSEQPASVTQY

CDR3 length: 12
V gene: TRBV10-3
J gene: TRBJ1-2
CDR3 protein: AISEGQVNYGYT

CDR3 length: 11
V gene: TRBV2
J gene: TRBJ2-3
CDR3 protein: ASSVVRTDTQY

CDR3 length: 12
V gene: TRBV6-5
J gene: TRBJ2-7
CDR3 protein: ASTSGTGSYEQY

CDR3 length: 11
V gene: TRBV5-6
J gene: TRBJ1-4
CDR3 protein: ASSSPPSEKLF

CDR3 length: 12
V gene: TRBV10-3
J gene: TRBJ1-3
CDR3 protein: AIRGQGSGNTIY

CDR3 length: 11
V gene: TRBV3-1/TRBV3-2
J gene: TRBJ1-1
CDR3 protein: ASSHPLREEAF

CDR3 length: 17
V gene: TRBV3-1/TRBV3-2
J gene: TRBJ2-7
CDR3 protein: ASSQDYSSWGVGSYEQY

CDR3 length: 13
V gene: TRBV5-1
J gene: TRBJ2-7
CDR3 protein: ASSFLSTGLYEQY

CDR3 length: 8
V gene: TRBV20-1
J gene: TRBJ2-1
CDR3 protein: TGRRDEQF

CDR3 length: 10
V gene: TRBV27
J gene: TRBJ2-3
CDR3 protein: ASTGSRDTQY

CDR3 length: 14
V gene: TRBV5-4
J gene: TRBJ2-7
CDR3 protein: ASSLGPRGRRKEQY

CDR3 length: 11
V gene: TRBV19
J gene: TRBJ2-5
CDR3 protein: ASRLAGQETQY

CDR3 length: 10
V gene: TRBV2
J gene: TRBJ1-1
CDR3 protein: ATGAPDTEAF

CDR3 length: 13
V gene: TRBV4-1
J gene: TRBJ1-5
CDR3 protein: ASSQDWGQGKPQH

CDR3 length: 9
V gene: TRBV7-2
J gene: TRBJ1-1
CDR3 protein: ASSLGREAF

CDR3 length: 14
V gene: TRBV4-1
J gene: TRBJ1-6
CDR3 protein: ASSQEGTVTNSPLH

CDR3 length: 14
V gene: TRBV27
J gene: TRBJ2-2
CDR3 protein: ASSFLSRANTGELF

CDR3 length: 15
V gene: TRBV12-5
J gene: TRBJ2-1
CDR3 protein: ASGLKPTVTTYNEQF

CDR3 length: 10
V gene: TRBV27
J gene: TRBJ1-5
CDR3 protein: ASSTGQQPQH

CDR3 length: 13
V gene: TRBV27
J gene: TRBJ1-6
CDR3 protein: ASSPGTGGNSPLH

CDR3 length: 11
V gene: TRBV20-1
J gene: TRBJ1-1
CDR3 protein: SASPGGSTEAF

CDR3 length: 13
V gene: TRBV6-6
J gene: TRBJ2-7
CDR3 protein: ASSYSLGAYYEQY

CDR3 length: 13
V gene: TRBV3-1/TRBV3-2
J gene: TRBJ2-1
CDR3 protein: ASSPSGTVYNEQF

CDR3 length: 17
V gene: TRBV4-2
J gene: TRBJ1-2
CDR3 protein: ASSQGPLLGQIANYGYT

CDR3 length: 10
V gene: TRBV29-1
J gene: TRBJ1-2
CDR3 protein: SVEGDNYGYT

CDR3 length: 13
V gene: TRBV3-1/TRBV3-2
J gene: TRBJ1-6
CDR3 protein: ASSPLPGYNSPLH

CDR3 length: 11
V gene: TRBV2
J gene: TRBJ2-7
CDR3 protein: ASKTGFQGEQY

CDR3 length: 13
V gene: TRBV5-5
J gene: TRBJ2-1
CDR3 protein: ASRADSGSYNEQF